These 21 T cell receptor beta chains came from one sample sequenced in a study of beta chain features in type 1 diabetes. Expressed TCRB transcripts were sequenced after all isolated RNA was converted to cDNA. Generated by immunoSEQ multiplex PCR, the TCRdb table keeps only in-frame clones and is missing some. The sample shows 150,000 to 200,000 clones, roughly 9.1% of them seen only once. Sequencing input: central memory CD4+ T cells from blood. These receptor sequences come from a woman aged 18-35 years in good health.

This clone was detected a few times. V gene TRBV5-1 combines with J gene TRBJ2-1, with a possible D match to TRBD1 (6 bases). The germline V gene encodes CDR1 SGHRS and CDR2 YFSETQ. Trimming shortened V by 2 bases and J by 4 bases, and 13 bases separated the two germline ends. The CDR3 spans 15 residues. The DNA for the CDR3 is TGCGCCAGCAGCTTTCAGGGGTATCCATACAATGAGCAGTTCTTC. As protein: CASSFQGYPYNEQFF.

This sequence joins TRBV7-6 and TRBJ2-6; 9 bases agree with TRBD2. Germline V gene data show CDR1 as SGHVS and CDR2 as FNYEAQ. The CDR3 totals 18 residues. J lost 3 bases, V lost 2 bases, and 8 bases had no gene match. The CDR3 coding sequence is TGTGCCAGCAGCTTATATGGTAGCGGGAGAAGTGGGGCCAACGTCCTGACTTTC. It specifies CASSLYGSGRSGANVLTF.

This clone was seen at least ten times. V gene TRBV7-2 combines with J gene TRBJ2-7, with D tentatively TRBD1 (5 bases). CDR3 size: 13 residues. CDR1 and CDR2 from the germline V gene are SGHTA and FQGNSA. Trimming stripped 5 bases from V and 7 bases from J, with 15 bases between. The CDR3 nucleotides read TGTGCCAGCAGCCCAATCTCAAGGGGAGAGCAGTACTTC. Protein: CASSPISRGEQYF.

As DNA, the CDR3 is TGTGCCAGCAGCTCACGGACTGTCACAGATACGCAGTATTTT. Protein sequence: CASSSRTVTDTQYF. The J gene is TRBJ2-3, the V gene TRBV7-9; D may be TRBD2 (5 bases). This CDR3 comprises 14 residues. Trimming took 4 bases from V and 2 from J, leaving 10 bases between them. The germline V gene encodes CDR1 SEHNR and CDR2 FQNEAQ (reference sequence).

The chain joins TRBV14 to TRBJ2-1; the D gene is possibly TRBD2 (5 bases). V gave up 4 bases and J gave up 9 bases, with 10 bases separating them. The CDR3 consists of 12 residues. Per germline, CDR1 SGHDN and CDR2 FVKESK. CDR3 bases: TGTGCCAGCAGCCCGACGCGGGTTGAGCAGTTCTTC. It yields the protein CASSPTRVEQFF. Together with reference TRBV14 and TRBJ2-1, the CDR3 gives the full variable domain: EAGVTQFPSHSVIEKGQTVTLRCDPISGHDNLYWYRRVMGKEIKFLLHFVKESKQDESGMPNNRFLAERTGGTYSTLKVQPAELEDSGVYFCASSPTRVEQFFGPGTRLTVL.

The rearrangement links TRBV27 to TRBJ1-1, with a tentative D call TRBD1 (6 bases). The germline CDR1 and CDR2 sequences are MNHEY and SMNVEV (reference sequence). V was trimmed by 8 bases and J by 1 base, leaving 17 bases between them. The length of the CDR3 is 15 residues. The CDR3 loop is CASCRGGRANTEAFF. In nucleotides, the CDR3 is TGTGCCAGCTGCCGGGGGGGCAGGGCGAACACTGAAGCTTTCTTT.

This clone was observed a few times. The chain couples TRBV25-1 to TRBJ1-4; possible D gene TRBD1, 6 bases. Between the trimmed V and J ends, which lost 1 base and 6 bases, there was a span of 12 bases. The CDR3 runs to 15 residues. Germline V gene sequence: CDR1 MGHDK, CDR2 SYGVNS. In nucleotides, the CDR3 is TGTGCCAGCAGTGAATCCGGCAGGGGTTATGAAAAACTGTTTTTT. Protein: CASSESGRGYEKLFF.

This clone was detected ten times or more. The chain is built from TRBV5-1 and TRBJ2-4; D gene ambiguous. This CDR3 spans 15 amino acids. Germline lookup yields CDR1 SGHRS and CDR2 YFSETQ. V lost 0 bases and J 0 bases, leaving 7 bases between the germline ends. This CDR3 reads CASSLAPGAKNIQYF. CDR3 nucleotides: TGCGCCAGCAGCTTGGCCCCAGGAGCCAAAAACATTCAGTACTTC.

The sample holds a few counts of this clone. CDR3 residues: CASSQSSRGTYEQYF. CDR3 bases: TGCGCCAGCAGTCAATCGAGCAGGGGAACTTACGAGCAGTACTTC. The V gene is TRBV23-1, the J gene TRBJ2-7, with TRBD1 as a possible D gene (6 bases). TRBV23-1 is an ORF, and what it does is uncertain. The V gene lost 0 bases and the J gene lost 4 bases, with 13 bases spanning the gap. CDR3 length equals 15 residues.

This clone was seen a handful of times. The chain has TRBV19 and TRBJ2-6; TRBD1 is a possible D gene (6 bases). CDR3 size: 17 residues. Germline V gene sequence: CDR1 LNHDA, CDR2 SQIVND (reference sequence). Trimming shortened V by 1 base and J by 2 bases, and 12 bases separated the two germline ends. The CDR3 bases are TGTGCCAGTAGTATAGCCCTCAACAGGGCTGGGGCCAACGTCCTGACTTTC. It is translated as CASSIALNRAGANVLTF.

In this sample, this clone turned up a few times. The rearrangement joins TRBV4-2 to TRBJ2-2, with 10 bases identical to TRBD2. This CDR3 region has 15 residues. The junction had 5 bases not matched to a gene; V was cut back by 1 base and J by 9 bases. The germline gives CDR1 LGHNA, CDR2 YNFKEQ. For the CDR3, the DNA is TGTGCCAGCAGCCAAGGTCTAGCGGGAGAGTGGGAGCTGTTTTTT. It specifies CASSQGLAGEWELFF.

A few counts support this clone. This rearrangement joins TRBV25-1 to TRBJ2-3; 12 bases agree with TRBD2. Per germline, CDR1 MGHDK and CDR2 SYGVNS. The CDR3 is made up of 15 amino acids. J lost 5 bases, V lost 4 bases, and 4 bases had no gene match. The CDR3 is CASSATSGSRDTQYF. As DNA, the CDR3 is TGTGCCAGCAGTGCGACTAGCGGGAGTAGAGATACGCAGTATTTT.

The CDR3 DNA reads as TGTGCCAGCTCACCTACAGAGAAAAATGGCTACACCTTC. Protein product: CASSPTEKNGYTF. This chain connects TRBV18 to TRBJ1-2; the D is unclear. V dropped 3 bases and J dropped 6 bases, with 11 bases sitting between them. Per germline, CDR1 KGHSH and CDR2 LQKENI. The CDR3 consists of 13 residues.

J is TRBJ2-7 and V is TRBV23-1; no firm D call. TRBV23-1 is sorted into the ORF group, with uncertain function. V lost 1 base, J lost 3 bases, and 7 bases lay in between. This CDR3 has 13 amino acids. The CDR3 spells CASSQCGGYEQYF. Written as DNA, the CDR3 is TGCGCCAGCAGTCAATGTGGCGGCTACGAGCAGTACTTC.

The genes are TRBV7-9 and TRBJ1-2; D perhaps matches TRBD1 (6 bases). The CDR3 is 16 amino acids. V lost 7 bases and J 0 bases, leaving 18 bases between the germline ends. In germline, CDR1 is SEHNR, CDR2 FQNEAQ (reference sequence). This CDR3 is CASIRDTATANYGYTF. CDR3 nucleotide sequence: TGTGCCAGCATCCGGGACACCGCTACAGCTAACTATGGCTACACCTTC.

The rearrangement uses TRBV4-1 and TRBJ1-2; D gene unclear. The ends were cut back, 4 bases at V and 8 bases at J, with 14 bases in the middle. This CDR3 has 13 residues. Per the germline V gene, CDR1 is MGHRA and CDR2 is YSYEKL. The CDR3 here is CASSPTSRAGYTF. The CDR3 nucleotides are TGCGCCAGCAGCCCCACTTCCCGCGCAGGCTACACCTTC.

The CDR3, as DNA: TGCGCCAGCAGCCAATCAAACAGAAACTCCTACGAGCAGTACTTC. As protein: CASSQSNRNSYEQYF. This chain connects TRBV4-1 to TRBJ2-7; D is undetermined. Trimming removed 2 bases from V and 0 bases from J, with 11 bases in between. CDR3 length equals 15 residues. Germline loops: CDR1 MGHRA, CDR2 YSYEKL.

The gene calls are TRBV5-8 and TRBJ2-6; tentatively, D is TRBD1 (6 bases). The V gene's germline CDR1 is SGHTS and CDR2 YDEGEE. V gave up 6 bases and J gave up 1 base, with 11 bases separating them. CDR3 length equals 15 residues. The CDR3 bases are TGTGCCAGCATCAGAGGGGGATCTGGGGCCAACGTCCTGACTTTC. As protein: CASIRGGSGANVLTF.

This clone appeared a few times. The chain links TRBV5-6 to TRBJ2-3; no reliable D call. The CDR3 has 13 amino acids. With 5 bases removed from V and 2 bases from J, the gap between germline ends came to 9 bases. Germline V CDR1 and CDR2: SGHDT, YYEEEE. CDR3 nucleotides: TGTGCCAGCAGAAACCTACTCACAGATACGCAGTATTTT. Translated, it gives CASRNLLTDTQYF.

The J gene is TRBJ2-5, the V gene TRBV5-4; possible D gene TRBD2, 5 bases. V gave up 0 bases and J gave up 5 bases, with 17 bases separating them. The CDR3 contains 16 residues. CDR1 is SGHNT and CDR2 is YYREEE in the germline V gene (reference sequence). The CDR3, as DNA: TGTGCCAGCAGCTTGGGTACCTGGGGAGATAGGGAGACCCAGTACTTC. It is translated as CASSLGTWGDRETQYF.

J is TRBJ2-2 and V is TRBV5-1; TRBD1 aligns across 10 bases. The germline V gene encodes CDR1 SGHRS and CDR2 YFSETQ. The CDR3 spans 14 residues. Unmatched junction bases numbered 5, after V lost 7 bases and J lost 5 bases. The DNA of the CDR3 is TGCGCCAGCGTGGGACAGGGGAGAACCGGGGAGCTGTTTTTT. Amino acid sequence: CASVGQGRTGELFF.